One and the same sample provided the 12 T cell receptor beta chains below, sequenced in a study of T cells after yellow fever vaccination. Each CDR3 protein gets one entry after TCRdb re-called the 5' RACE reads with MiXCR. Among approximately 300,000 distinct CDR3 sequences listed, about 10% were seen once. The sequences come from CD4+ T cells sorted from PBMCs, collected 45 days after the yellow fever booster vaccination. These TCRs come from a man between 18 and 35 years old who received the YFV17D yellow fever vaccine.

CDR3 nucleotides: TGCGCCAGCAGCTTTAGCACGGACTCTGGAAACACCATATATTTT. It encodes CASSFSTDSGNTIYF. The chain links TRBV5-1 to TRBJ1-3; D unresolved. Deletions cut 2 bases from V and 0 bases from J, with 9 bases between. The CDR3 totals 15 residues. Germline lookup yields CDR1 SGHRS and CDR2 YFSETQ.

This clonotype was seen a few times. This chain connects TRBV7-2 to TRBJ2-4; D might be TRBD2 (5 bases). Trimming shortened V by 3 bases and J by 8 bases, and 11 bases separated the two germline ends. This CDR3 comprises 13 residues. Germline CDR1 and CDR2: SGHTA and FQGNSA. The CDR3 loop reads CASSLQAVDIQYF. The CDR3 DNA follows: TGTGCCAGCAGCTTGCAAGCGGTGGACATTCAGTACTTC.

This clonotype has ten or more counts. V and J are TRBV24-1 and TRBJ2-1; 8 bases align to TRBD1. V lost 3 bases to trimming and J lost 15 bases; unmatched junction nucleotides: 15. The V gene's germline CDR1 is KGHDR and CDR2 SFDVKD. This CDR3 has 15 residues. In DNA, the CDR3 is TGTGCCACCAGTGATGGGGGCAGGGGGCGCGTGAGTATGTTCTTC. Residues: CATSDGGRGRVSMFF.

This clonotype appeared a few times. The chain recombines TRBV28 with TRBJ2-5; a weak D match, TRBD1 (6 bases). V lost 5 bases and J lost 5, with 15 bases in between. The V gene's germline CDR1 is MDHEN and CDR2 SYDVKM. The CDR3 runs 14 residues. The CDR3 DNA reads TGTGCCAGCAGTACTACAGGGCCCTGGGAGACCCAGTACTTC. Translated, it gives CASSTTGPWETQYF. The whole variable domain, filled in from reference TRBV28 and TRBJ2-5, reads DVKVTQSSRYLVKRTGEKVFLECVQDMDHENMFWYRQDPGLGLRLIYFSYDVKMKEKGDIPEGYSVSREKKERFSLILESASTNQTSMYLCASSTTGPWETQYFGPGTRLLVL.

The rearrangement uses TRBV20-1 and TRBJ1-1; D may be TRBD1 (5 bases). The V gene's germline CDR1 is DFQATT and CDR2 SNEGSKA (reference sequence). This CDR3 contains 14 residues. With 1 base removed from V and 1 base from J, the gap between germline ends came to 10 bases. The CDR3 protein is CSARGGSRNTEAFF. The CDR3 DNA reads TGCAGTGCTAGAGGGGGGAGTAGGAACACTGAAGCTTTCTTT.

This clonotype was picked up many times. The rearrangement joins TRBV7-6 to TRBJ2-3; D is undetermined. Deletions cut 5 bases from V and 4 bases from J, with 16 bases between. Germline loops: CDR1 SGHVS, CDR2 FNYEAQ. CDR3 length: 15 amino acids. CDR3 in amino acids: CASSPDLPRADTQYF. As DNA, the CDR3 is TGTGCCAGCAGCCCCGATCTCCCGAGAGCAGATACGCAGTATTTT.

V gene TRBV7-9 combines with J gene TRBJ1-1, with no clear D. V shed 5 bases and J shed 3 bases, with 7 bases lying between them. This CDR3 contains 12 residues. CDR1 and CDR2 (germline): SEHNR, FQNEAQ (reference sequence). This chain's CDR3 is CASSLVYTEAFF. The CDR3 DNA follows: TGTGCCAGCAGCCTCGTGTACACTGAAGCTTTCTTT.

This clonotype was seen a handful of times. The rearrangement joins TRBV2 to TRBJ2-3, with 7 positions matching TRBD2. The germline V gene has CDR1 SNHLY and CDR2 FYNNEI. Unmatched junction bases numbered 7, after V lost 2 bases and J lost 5 bases. The CDR3 sequence is 15 residues long. CDR3 residues: CASSELAGEGDTQYF. The DNA of the CDR3 is TGTGCCAGCAGTGAATTGGCGGGGGAGGGAGATACGCAGTATTTT.

The rearrangement joins TRBV9 to TRBJ1-6; 12 bases map to TRBD1. CDR1 is SGDLS and CDR2 is YYNGEE in the germline V gene. This CDR3 comprises 16 residues. V lost 3 bases, J lost 10 bases, and 8 bases stayed unmatched. In DNA, the CDR3 is TGTGCCAGCAGCGGGGGACAGGGGGCTAACGAATCACCCCTCCACTTT. Its translation: CASSGGQGANESPLHF.

This clonotype has just a few counts. The chain uses TRBV20-1 and TRBJ1-1; D not resolved. The germline gives CDR1 DFQATT, CDR2 SNEGSKA (reference sequence). The V end lost 4 bases, the J end lost 3 bases, and 12 bases lay between the germline ends. This CDR3 has 13 residues. The CDR3 DNA follows: TGCAGTGCTAAGATAACCCGGGACACTGAAGCTTTCTTT. The encoded protein is CSAKITRDTEAFF.

In this sample, this clonotype turned up a few times. The genes are TRBV6-6 and TRBJ1-6, with D unclear. CDR1 is MNHNY, CDR2 SVGAGI, per germline (reference sequence). V was cut by 2 bases and J by 11 bases, with 13 bases left in between. The CDR3 sequence is 14 residues long. CDR3 residues: CASSYGKSLTPLHF. The CDR3 DNA follows: TGTGCCAGCAGTTACGGAAAATCATTGACACCCCTCCACTTT.

The sample holds a few counts of this clonotype. This chain links TRBV11-2 with TRBJ2-3; TRBD2 agrees at 12 bases. V gave up 2 bases and J gave up 6 bases; unmatched junction bases: 9. There are 17 residues in the CDR3. From germline, CDR1 is SGHAT and CDR2 FQNNGV. The DNA of the CDR3 is TGTGCCAGCAGCTTAATAAAGCGACTAGCGGGGGTGGATACGCAGTATTTT. Translation gives CASSLIKRLAGVDTQYF.